This T cell receptor (beta chain) was found in a study of blood T cell repertoires in COVID-19. Study background: Samples taken during acute and convalescent COVID-19 were collected in the United States, Italy and Spain. T cells, B-cell-depleted T cells, or PBMCs provided the cDNA or gDNA that served as material.

This clone showed up just once. CDR1 is SGDLS, CDR2 YYNGEE, per germline. The ends lost 3 bases at V and 2 bases at J; junction bases unmatched: 7. The length of the CDR3 is 15 residues. Source study methods: Scientists estimated how many nucleated cells there were by amplifying reference gene primers. Assay used: immunoSEQ multiplex PCR; TCRdb lists only in-frame clones, some missing. V, J and clone size reflect that table, while D and trimming were determined from the DNA. The top ten hold roughly 21% of the sample, which has approximately 190,000 clones, about 85% seen once. The sequence came from a man aged 60 to 69 with active or convalescent COVID-19. What was sequenced was peripheral blood. This rearrangement joins TRBV9 to TRBJ2-5; the match to TRBD1 covers 7 bases. The CDR3 region is CASSEQQGQQETQYF. The CDR3, as DNA: TGTGCCAGCAGCGAACAACAGGGGCAGCAAGAGACCCAGTACTTC.